This is a list of T cell receptor beta chains from one sample in a study of cytomegalovirus exposure and HLA in healthy donors. Some clones are missing from TCRdb's copy, which holds only in-frame ones; the method was immunoSEQ multiplex PCR. The sample contains more than 65,000 clones, 60% to 80% of which appear only once. The sequenced material came from PBMCs. Receptors originate from a woman aged 45-65 years in good health and CMV-seropositive. The CDR3 runs from the conserved cysteine through the conserved F or W. Each record gives: CDR3 DNA, CDR3 protein, CDR3 length, J gene, clone size, D gene, V gene. The D gene is left open where the match is weak. Some rows mark clone size as missing; the rest say once, few, many or name a class of expanded clone.

CDR3 DNA: TGTGCCAGCAGTGAAACAGGCGAGAATGAGCAGTTCTTC
CDR3 protein: CASSETGENEQFF
CDR3 length: 13
J gene: TRBJ2-1
clone size: many
D gene: .
V gene: TRBV6-4

CDR3 DNA: TGTGCCAGCAGCCAGTTGCGGAGCTCCTACAATGAGCAGTTCTTC
CDR3 protein: CASSQLRSSYNEQFF
CDR3 length: 15
J gene: TRBJ2-1
clone size: .
D gene: .
V gene: TRBV7-2

CDR3 DNA: TGTGCCAGCAGCGTAGGGACAGGGGGCTTCGAGCAGTACTTC
CDR3 protein: CASSVGTGGFEQYF
CDR3 length: 14
J gene: TRBJ2-7
clone size: few
D gene: TRBD1
V gene: TRBV9

CDR3 DNA: TGTGCCACCAGCACCAGACAGGGATTAGGCAATGAGCAGTTCTTC
CDR3 protein: CATSTRQGLGNEQFF
CDR3 length: 15
J gene: TRBJ2-1
clone size: .
D gene: TRBD1
V gene: TRBV15

CDR3 DNA: TGTGCCAGCAGTCCGACCGGGACTAGCGGGAGTAGCCACGAGCAGTACTTC
CDR3 protein: CASSPTGTSGSSHEQYF
CDR3 length: 17
J gene: TRBJ2-7
clone size: few
D gene: TRBD2
V gene: TRBV27

CDR3 DNA: TGTGCCAGCAGTCGGACTAGCGGGACGGACGGGGAGCTGTTTTTT
CDR3 protein: CASSRTSGTDGELFF
CDR3 length: 15
J gene: TRBJ2-2
clone size: few
D gene: TRBD2
V gene: TRBV4-2

CDR3 DNA: TGTGCCAGCAGCTTAGATCCCCAGGTCGAGCAGTTCTTC
CDR3 protein: CASSLDPQVEQFF
CDR3 length: 13
J gene: TRBJ2-1
clone size: .
D gene: .
V gene: TRBV11-2

CDR3 DNA: TGCAGCGGGGAGGACACCGGGGAGCTGTTTTTT
CDR3 protein: CSGEDTGELFF
CDR3 length: 11
J gene: TRBJ2-2
clone size: .
D gene: .
V gene: TRBV29-1

CDR3 DNA: TGCAGCGTTGAGCTCAGGGCCCCATCCACAGATACGCAGTATTTT
CDR3 protein: CSVELRAPSTDTQYF
CDR3 length: 15
J gene: TRBJ2-3
clone size: .
D gene: .
V gene: TRBV29-1

CDR3 DNA: TGTGCCAGCAGTCGCTCTAGCGGGAGCTCCTACAATGAGCAGTTCTTC
CDR3 protein: CASSRSSGSSYNEQFF
CDR3 length: 16
J gene: TRBJ2-1
clone size: .
D gene: TRBD2
V gene: TRBV27

CDR3 DNA: TGCAGCCCGAGACAGTCAGAGACCCAGTACTTC
CDR3 protein: CSPRQSETQYF
CDR3 length: 11
J gene: TRBJ2-5
clone size: .
D gene: .
V gene: TRBV20-1

CDR3 DNA: TGTGCCAGCAGCTTAGGACTGGGTCTTGAGCAGTTCTTC
CDR3 protein: CASSLGLGLEQFF
CDR3 length: 13
J gene: TRBJ2-1
clone size: .
D gene: .
V gene: TRBV11-2

CDR3 DNA: TGCGCCAGCAGCATGGTTGGCGGGGAGAGGTACGAGCAGTACTTC
CDR3 protein: CASSMVGGERYEQYF
CDR3 length: 15
J gene: TRBJ2-7
clone size: .
D gene: .
V gene: TRBV5-1

CDR3 DNA: TGTGCCAGCAGCTTGGAGCGGGTGAGCTCCTACAATGAGCAGTTCTTC
CDR3 protein: CASSLERVSSYNEQFF
CDR3 length: 16
J gene: TRBJ2-1
clone size: .
D gene: .
V gene: TRBV7-9

CDR3 DNA: TGTGCCAGCAGTGAGGGACCGGGACAGGGCTACGAGCAGTACTTC
CDR3 protein: CASSEGPGQGYEQYF
CDR3 length: 15
J gene: TRBJ2-7
clone size: .
D gene: TRBD1
V gene: TRBV6-1

CDR3 DNA: TGCGCCAGCTCACTAGCAACTAGCACAGATACGCAGTATTTT
CDR3 protein: CASSLATSTDTQYF
CDR3 length: 14
J gene: TRBJ2-3
clone size: few
D gene: .
V gene: TRBV4-1

CDR3 DNA: TGCGCCAGCAGCCAAGAAGCAGGGAGGAGCAATCAGCCCCAGCATTTT
CDR3 protein: CASSQEAGRSNQPQHF
CDR3 length: 16
J gene: TRBJ1-5
clone size: .
D gene: .
V gene: TRBV4-1

CDR3 DNA: TGTGCCAGCAGTTTAGGAGATTATGAGCAGTTCTTC
CDR3 protein: CASSLGDYEQFF
CDR3 length: 12
J gene: TRBJ2-1
clone size: .
D gene: .
V gene: TRBV5-5

CDR3 DNA: TGTGCCAGCAGTGGGGAGTTTTCCTACGAGCAGTACTTC
CDR3 protein: CASSGEFSYEQYF
CDR3 length: 13
J gene: TRBJ2-7
clone size: .
D gene: .
V gene: TRBV2

CDR3 DNA: TGTGCCAGCAGCAAAGTTAAAGGGAGAACAGATGTCAAGCTCACTAGCACAGATACGCAGTATTTT
CDR3 protein: CASSKVKGRTDVKLTSTDTQYF
CDR3 length: 22
J gene: TRBJ2-3
clone size: once
D gene: .
V gene: TRBV21-1

CDR3 DNA: TGTGCCAGCAGTTTTGCAGGGGATAGCTCCTACGAGCAGTACTTC
CDR3 protein: CASSFAGDSSYEQYF
CDR3 length: 15
J gene: TRBJ2-7
clone size: .
D gene: .
V gene: TRBV2

CDR3 DNA: TGTGCCAGCAGCTTATTCGGGAGACAGCCGGTCTCTGGGGCCAACGTCCTGACTTTC
CDR3 protein: CASSLFGRQPVSGANVLTF
CDR3 length: 19
J gene: TRBJ2-6
clone size: few
D gene: .
V gene: TRBV7-3

CDR3 DNA: TGTGCCAGCAGCTCCGGGCTAGCGGGAAAGGATGAGCAGTTCTTC
CDR3 protein: CASSSGLAGKDEQFF
CDR3 length: 15
J gene: TRBJ2-1
clone size: once
D gene: TRBD2
V gene: TRBV11-2

CDR3 DNA: TGTGCCAGCAGCTTAGGCCCGGGACTGGTATCCACACATGAGCAGTTCTTC
CDR3 protein: CASSLGPGLVSTHEQFF
CDR3 length: 17
J gene: TRBJ2-1
clone size: .
D gene: .
V gene: TRBV7-9

CDR3 DNA: TGTGCCAGCAGCTTACTCTCAGATACGCAGTATTTT
CDR3 protein: CASSLLSDTQYF
CDR3 length: 12
J gene: TRBJ2-3
clone size: .
D gene: .
V gene: TRBV7-2

CDR3 DNA: TGTGCCAGCAGAAAGACAGGGAATCTTGTGGATCAGCCCCAGCATTTT
CDR3 protein: CASRKTGNLVDQPQHF
CDR3 length: 16
J gene: TRBJ1-5
clone size: .
D gene: TRBD1
V gene: TRBV27

CDR3 DNA: TGTGCCAGCAGCTTAGTCGGTAGAGCTGGAAACACCATATATTTT
CDR3 protein: CASSLVGRAGNTIYF
CDR3 length: 15
J gene: TRBJ1-3
clone size: few
D gene: .
V gene: TRBV7-2

CDR3 DNA: TGTGCCAGCAGTGAACCTAGCGGGAGGGCCTACAATGAGCAGTTCTTC
CDR3 protein: CASSEPSGRAYNEQFF
CDR3 length: 16
J gene: TRBJ2-1
clone size: .
D gene: TRBD2
V gene: TRBV6-1

CDR3 DNA: TGTGCCAGCAGCGGAGCGGGTACGAACACCGGGGAGCTGTTTTTT
CDR3 protein: CASSGAGTNTGELFF
CDR3 length: 15
J gene: TRBJ2-2
clone size: .
D gene: .
V gene: TRBV9

CDR3 DNA: TGTGCCAGCAGCAAGGACGGGAGAAGCACAGATACGCAGTATTTT
CDR3 protein: CASSKDGRSTDTQYF
CDR3 length: 15
J gene: TRBJ2-3
clone size: .
D gene: .
V gene: TRBV5-4

CDR3 DNA: TGTGCCAGCAGTGAAGCGCCCGGTGGGGCGGACGTAGGTCAGACCCAGTACTTC
CDR3 protein: CASSEAPGGADVGQTQYF
CDR3 length: 18
J gene: TRBJ2-5
clone size: .
D gene: .
V gene: TRBV6-1

CDR3 DNA: TGCGCCAGCAGCTTGAAGGGCCCCGGGATGAACACTGAAGCTTTCTTT
CDR3 protein: CASSLKGPGMNTEAFF
CDR3 length: 16
J gene: TRBJ1-1
clone size: .
D gene: .
V gene: TRBV5-1

CDR3 DNA: TGTGCCAGCAGCTTGGCAGGCTCCGGCGGCTACACCTTC
CDR3 protein: CASSLAGSGGYTF
CDR3 length: 13
J gene: TRBJ1-2
clone size: .
D gene: .
V gene: TRBV5-4

CDR3 DNA: TGTGCCAGTAGTTTAGGGGCGAGGAACACTGAAGCTTTCTTT
CDR3 protein: CASSLGARNTEAFF
CDR3 length: 14
J gene: TRBJ1-1
clone size: .
D gene: .
V gene: TRBV19

CDR3 DNA: TGTGCCAGTAACGCAGCGATGAACACTGAAGCTTTCTTT
CDR3 protein: CASNAAMNTEAFF
CDR3 length: 13
J gene: TRBJ1-1
clone size: few
D gene: .
V gene: TRBV19

CDR3 DNA: TGCAGCGTTGAATCGACACGACCGCGAGATAACTATGGCTACACCTTC
CDR3 protein: CSVESTRPRDNYGYTF
CDR3 length: 16
J gene: TRBJ1-2
clone size: .
D gene: .
V gene: TRBV29-1

CDR3 DNA: TGTGCCAGCAGCCGACAGGGGGGATATCAGCCCCAGCATTTT
CDR3 protein: CASSRQGGYQPQHF
CDR3 length: 14
J gene: TRBJ1-5
clone size: .
D gene: TRBD1
V gene: TRBV6-5

CDR3 DNA: TGTGCCAGCAGCTTGATGTGGACAGGGATGAACACCGGGGAGCTGTTTTTT
CDR3 protein: CASSLMWTGMNTGELFF
CDR3 length: 17
J gene: TRBJ2-2
clone size: few
D gene: TRBD1
V gene: TRBV5-5

CDR3 DNA: TGTGCCACCAGCAGAGGGACAAATTACGAGCAGTACTTC
CDR3 protein: CATSRGTNYEQYF
CDR3 length: 13
J gene: TRBJ2-7
clone size: .
D gene: .
V gene: TRBV15

CDR3 DNA: TGTGCCAGCAGTGGGGCAGCACCCCGGGAGGCGTACTTC
CDR3 protein: CASSGAAPREAYF
CDR3 length: 13
J gene: TRBJ2-7
clone size: .
D gene: TRBD2
V gene: TRBV25-1

CDR3 DNA: TGTGCCAGCAGTCAGGGGGCCGGGGATGAAAAACTGTTTTTT
CDR3 protein: CASSQGAGDEKLFF
CDR3 length: 14
J gene: TRBJ1-4
clone size: .
D gene: TRBD1
V gene: TRBV9

CDR3 DNA: TGTGCCAGCAGTGAGGGGGCAGGTTTGGCAGATACGCAGTATTTT
CDR3 protein: CASSEGAGLADTQYF
CDR3 length: 15
J gene: TRBJ2-3
clone size: .
D gene: .
V gene: TRBV6-1

CDR3 DNA: TGTGCCAGCAGCTTATCGTTTGACAGGGGCAGTTTCGTAGAGACCCAGTACTTC
CDR3 protein: CASSLSFDRGSFVETQYF
CDR3 length: 18
J gene: TRBJ2-5
clone size: .
D gene: TRBD1
V gene: TRBV5-5

CDR3 DNA: TGTGCCAGCAGCGTAGATGCGGGAGCGGCCACTGAAGCTTTCTTT
CDR3 protein: CASSVDAGAATEAFF
CDR3 length: 15
J gene: TRBJ1-1
clone size: .
D gene: .
V gene: TRBV9

CDR3 DNA: TGTGCCTGGAGCGCGGGGGGGGGTAACACTGAAGCTTTCTTT
CDR3 protein: CAWSAGGGNTEAFF
CDR3 length: 14
J gene: TRBJ1-1
clone size: .
D gene: .
V gene: TRBV30

CDR3 DNA: TGTGCCAGCAGTCAGGGACATACCCTTAGAGGCTACACCTTC
CDR3 protein: CASSQGHTLRGYTF
CDR3 length: 14
J gene: TRBJ1-2
clone size: .
D gene: .
V gene: TRBV6-5